This T cell receptor (beta chain) was observed in a study of molecular identifiers for immune sequencing clone quantification. Findings and limits, study-wide: Clones that had above 20 RNA copies took up over 99% of effector molecules but under 1% in naive cells.

Making the bulk TCR libraries relied on previously described methods and listed TCR primers. One entry per CDR3 protein, called by TCRdb with MiXCR from the PCR reads. The sample has about 640,000 distinct CDR3 sequences, about 20% seen once. In the case of this clonotype: Its antigen is unknown. Since a much larger clone is just one base distant, this may be a read error.

With 10%, 30% or 50% of RNA, roughly 20,000 to 1,000,000 naive CD8 T cells were sequenced. The authors gated naive CD8 T cells as CD8+CD4-CCR7+CD45RA+ for sorting. From germline, CDR1 is DFQATT and CDR2 SNEGSKA (reference sequence). V was clipped by 6 bases and J by 4 bases, with 18 bases between them. The CDR3 is 14 residues long. Sequencing was carried out using naive CD8+ T cells from blood, with Jurkat cell RNA spiked in. Subset in this sample: FACS-sorted CD8+CD4-CCR7+CD45RA+ naive T cells. This chain connects TRBV20-1 to TRBJ1-1, with D possibly matching TRBD1 (6 bases). The receptor's source is a human donor in good health. Some libraries in this study had Jurkat cell RNA spiked in. CDR3 DNA: TGCAGTGCCAATTACCAGGGGATGAGCACTGAAGCTTTCTTT. It translates to CSANYQGMSTEAFF.